A selection of T cell receptor beta chains follows, all from one sample in a study of shared clonotypes between healthy human individuals. Produced via immunoSEQ multiplex PCR; TCRdb's table is partial and in-frame only. The sample includes roughly 2.2 million clones, just under 95% of them seen just once. Sample: naive CD4+ T cells from PBMCs. All receptors come from a man younger than 35 in good health. Some clones in this sample may be carry-over from other donors' samples. Both conserved end residues are part of each CDR3. The order of the fields is CDR3 DNA, CDR3 protein, D gene, J gene, clone size, V gene. The D gene is left open where the match is weak. Size values are once, few and many counts, or a class for expanded clones, and some rows have none.

TGTGCCAGCAGCCAAGGGGGCGGCAAGGATACGCAGTATTTT,CASSQGGGKDTQYF,-,TRBJ2-3,-,TRBV4-2
TGTGCCAGCAGCGTAGGGGTTGGGAGTGGGGAAGAGACCCAGTACTTC,CASSVGVGSGEETQYF,-,TRBJ2-5,-,TRBV9
TGTGCCAGTATTTACGGGCAGGGAAGAGGAACCGGGGAGCTGTTTTTT,CASIYGQGRGTGELFF,-,TRBJ2-2,-,TRBV19
TGTGCCAGCAGGACGGGGACGGTTCAGAACACTGAAGCTTTCTTT,CASRTGTVQNTEAFF,-,TRBJ1-1,once,TRBV27
TGCGCCAGCAGCTTGGAAGGACTAGCGGGGCATGAGCAGTTCTTC,CASSLEGLAGHEQFF,TRBD2,TRBJ2-1,-,TRBV5-1
TGCAGTGCTAGTGCCATGGGGGGCTACACCTTC,CSASAMGGYTF,-,TRBJ1-2,-,TRBV20-1
TGTGCCAGCAGCTTGAATGCAGCCCGTAATGAAAAACTGTTTTTT,CASSLNAARNEKLFF,-,TRBJ1-4,few,TRBV5-5
TGCAGCGCCCAGCGGAGCGACCAAGAGACCCAGTACTTC,CSAQRSDQETQYF,-,TRBJ2-5,-,TRBV29-1
TGTGCCATCAGTACAGGGGGAGGCTACAATGAGCAGTTCTTC,CAISTGGGYNEQFF,TRBD1,TRBJ2-1,-,TRBV10-3
TGCGCCAGCAGCTTGGGGAGCCCCAGAGCGGGAGGGGTCTACGAGCAGTACTTC,CASSLGSPRAGGVYEQYF,TRBD2,TRBJ2-7,-,TRBV5-1
TGTGCCAGCAGCTTTGAGGGACAGGGAAGAAAACTGTTTTTT,CASSFEGQGRKLFF,TRBD1,TRBJ1-4,-,TRBV5-4
TGTGCCAGCATCGGCAGGACGAACACCGGGGAGCTGTTTTTT,CASIGRTNTGELFF,-,TRBJ2-2,-,TRBV2
TGTGCCAGCAGCTTACGGACAGGGGCCAGGGCTGACGAGCAGTACTTC,CASSLRTGARADEQYF,TRBD1,TRBJ2-7,-,TRBV11-3
TGTGCCAGCTCACCGCCAACTAGCGGCGGATCAGGGACCCAGTACTTC,CASSPPTSGGSGTQYF,TRBD2,TRBJ2-5,-,TRBV18
TGTGCCAGCAGCCTGAGCGGGAGGGCCGGGGATGAGCAGTTCTTC,CASSLSGRAGDEQFF,TRBD2,TRBJ2-1,-,TRBV13
TGCAGTGCTACGAATCACGAGCAGTTCTTC,CSATNHEQFF,-,TRBJ2-1,-,TRBV20-1
TGCGCCAGCAGCCAAGATTTTGGCTCCCCGGGACTAACTTACAATGAGCAGTTCTTC,CASSQDFGSPGLTYNEQFF,TRBD2,TRBJ2-1,-,TRBV4-1